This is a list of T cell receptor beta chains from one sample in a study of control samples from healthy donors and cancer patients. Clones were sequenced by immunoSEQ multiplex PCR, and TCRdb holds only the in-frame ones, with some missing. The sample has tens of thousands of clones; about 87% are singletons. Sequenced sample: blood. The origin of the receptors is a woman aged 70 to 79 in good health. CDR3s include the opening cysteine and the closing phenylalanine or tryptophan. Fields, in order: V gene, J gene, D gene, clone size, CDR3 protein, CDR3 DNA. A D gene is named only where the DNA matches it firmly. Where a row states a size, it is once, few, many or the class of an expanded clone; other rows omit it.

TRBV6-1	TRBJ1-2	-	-	CASSEFGNYGYTF	TGTGCCAGCAGTGAATTTGGGAACTATGGCTACACCTTC
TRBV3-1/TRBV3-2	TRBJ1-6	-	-	CASSQERVGSSPLHF	TGTGCCAGCAGCCAGGAGAGGGTCGGGAGTTCACCCCTCCACTTT
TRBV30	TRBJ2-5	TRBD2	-	CAWSEGTSGREETQYF	TGTGCCTGGAGTGAGGGGACTAGCGGGAGGGAAGAGACCCAGTACTTC
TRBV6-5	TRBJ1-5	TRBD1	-	CASTGTAYQPQHF	TGTGCCAGCACCGGGACAGCTTATCAGCCCCAGCATTTT
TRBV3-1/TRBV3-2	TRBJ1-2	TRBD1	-	CASSQESGGHGYTF	TGTGCCAGCAGCCAAGAGTCAGGGGGCCATGGCTACACCTTC
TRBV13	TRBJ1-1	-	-	CASSPQRLNTEAFF	TGTGCCAGCAGCCCCCAGAGACTGAACACTGAAGCTTTCTTT
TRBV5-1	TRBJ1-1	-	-	CASSLERQVNTEAFF	TGCGCCAGCAGCTTGGAAAGGCAGGTCAACACTGAAGCTTTCTTT
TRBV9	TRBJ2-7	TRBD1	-	CASSVGQGTYEQYF	TGTGCCAGCAGCGTGGGACAGGGGACCTACGAGCAGTACTTC
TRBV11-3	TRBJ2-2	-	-	CASSLDAAGELFF	TGTGCCAGCAGCCTAGACGCAGCCGGGGAGCTGTTTTTT
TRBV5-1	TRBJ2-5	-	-	CASSWTVQETQYF	TGCGCCAGCAGCTGGACGGTTCAAGAGACCCAGTACTTC
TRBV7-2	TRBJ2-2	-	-	CASSGLGVNTGELFF	TGTGCCAGCAGCGGACTCGGGGTCAACACCGGGGAGCTGTTTTTT
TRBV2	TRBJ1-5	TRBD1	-	CASSRSGGGQPQHF	TGTGCCAGCAGTAGGTCAGGGGGTGGTCAGCCCCAGCATTTT
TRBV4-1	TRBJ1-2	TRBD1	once	CASSTTGVGYTF	TGCGCCAGCAGCACGACAGGGGTTGGCTACACCTTC
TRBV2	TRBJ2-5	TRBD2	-	CATKAGGRETQYF	TGTGCCACCAAAGCGGGGGGTAGGGAGACCCAGTACTTC
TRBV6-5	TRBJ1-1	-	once	CASSYLVRREVTEAFF	TGTGCCAGCAGTTACTTAGTGCGGAGGGAGGTCACTGAAGCTTTCTTT
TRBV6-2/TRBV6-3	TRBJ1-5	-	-	CASSRSLSNQPQHF	TGTGCCAGCAGTCGAAGTCTGAGCAATCAGCCCCAGCATTTT
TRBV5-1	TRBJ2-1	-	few	CASSLGGRSYNEQFF	TGCGCCAGCAGCTTGGGGGGACGCTCCTACAATGAGCAGTTCTTC
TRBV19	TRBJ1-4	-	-	CASSWRGTHATNEKLFF	TGTGCCAGTAGCTGGAGGGGAACCCATGCAACTAATGAAAAACTGTTTTTT
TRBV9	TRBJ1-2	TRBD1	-	CASSARGQGMGYGYTF	TGTGCCAGCAGCGCTAGGGGACAGGGGATGGGCTATGGCTACACCTTC